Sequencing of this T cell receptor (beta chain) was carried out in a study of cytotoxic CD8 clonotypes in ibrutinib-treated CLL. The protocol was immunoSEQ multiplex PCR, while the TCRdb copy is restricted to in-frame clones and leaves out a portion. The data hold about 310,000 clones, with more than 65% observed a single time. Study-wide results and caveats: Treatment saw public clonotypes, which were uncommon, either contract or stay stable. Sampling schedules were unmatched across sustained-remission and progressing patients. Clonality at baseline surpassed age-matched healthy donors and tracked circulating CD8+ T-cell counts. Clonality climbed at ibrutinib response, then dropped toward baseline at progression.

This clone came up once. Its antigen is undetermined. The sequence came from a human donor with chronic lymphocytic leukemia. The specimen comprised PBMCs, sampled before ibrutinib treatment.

CDR3 DNA sequence: TGTGCCAGCAGTTTTACAGAACCTTGGGCCCAGCATTTT. This codes for CASSFTEPWAQHF. V is TRBV27 and J is TRBJ1-5; no clear D. The V end was cut by 3 bases, the J end by 11 bases, with 14 bases between. The CDR3 runs 13 residues. Germline V gene data show CDR1 as MNHEY and CDR2 as SMNVEV (reference sequence).